A single sample is the source of the 10 T cell receptor beta chains below, sequenced in a study of Ad26.COV2.S vaccination and SARS-CoV-2 variants (dated by TCRdb to 2020 to 2023). Sample treatment or condition, as interpreted from the label and publication: about 20 received Ad26.COV2.S at low or high dose, single or two shots; about 5 received placebo; per-sample allocation not given. For vaccine and placebo recipients, the sequenced repertoires came from samples collected on day 63 after the first injection. The method was the immunoSEQ multiplex PCR assay. TCRdb mirrors the immuneACCESS table, restricted to in-frame sequences. Some clones are absent from its copies; in checked studies, under half trace to an unresolved V gene, and the reason for the others is unknown. The sample data list over 350,000 clones, and approximately 91% of these were observed just once. Of the sample, under 4% falls within the top ten clones.

The sample was peripheral blood, taken in a trial of Ad26.COV2.S vaccine versus placebo. All receptors derive from a person aged 18-65 years who received the Ad26.COV2.S COVID-19 vaccine or a placebo.

The V and J genes are TRBV7-8 and TRBJ1-1; 7 bases line up with TRBD1. CDR1 is SGHVS, CDR2 FQNEAQ, per germline. The CDR3 has 15 residues. With 5 bases clipped from V and 2 bases from J, the junction kept 8 bases outside the gene matches. CDR3 in DNA: TGTGCCAGCAGCCCCACGGACAGGCCCAACACTGAAGCTTTCTTT. It yields the protein CASSPTDRPNTEAFF.

This clone was detected only a few times. Other DNA sequences from this sample encode an identical CDR3 as well. The rearrangement links TRBV4-1 to TRBJ2-5, with D maybe TRBD1 (6 bases). The CDR3 covers 14 residues. V lost 4 bases to trimming and J lost 1 base, with 10 bases between them. CDR1 and CDR2 (germline): MGHRA, YSYEKL. The CDR3 nucleotides are TGCGCCAGCAGCCCGGGCAGGGGCCAAGAGACCCAGTACTTC. It specifies CASSPGRGQETQYF.

The V gene is TRBV24-1, the J gene TRBJ1-4; possible D gene TRBD1, 5 bases. V was pared by 5 bases and J by 8 bases, with 8 bases between. The CDR3 is 12 residues long. Germline V lookup: CDR1 KGHDR, CDR2 SFDVKD. The DNA of the CDR3 is TGTGCCACCAGTGTGCAGGGCGAAAAACTGTTTTTT. This encodes CATSVQGEKLFF.

The chain links TRBV12-3 or TRBV12-4 to TRBJ1-4; D remains ambiguous. The ends were cut back, 8 bases at V and 3 bases at J, with 10 bases in the middle. There are 13 residues in the CDR3. CDR3 sequence (DNA): TGTGCCAGCTTGGACGGAGCTAATGAAAAACTGTTTTTT. Encoded protein: CASLDGANEKLFF.

The rearrangement links TRBV7-9 to TRBJ2-3, with 13 bases identical to TRBD2. The V gene's germline CDR1 is SEHNR and CDR2 FQNEAQ (reference sequence). Trimming removed 5 bases from V and 1 base from J; junction bases left unmatched: 3. The CDR3 spans 16 residues. CDR3 coding DNA: TGTGCCAGCAGCATCGGGACTAGCGGGGGCACAGATACGCAGTATTTT. Translation gives CASSIGTSGGTDTQYF.

CDR3 nucleotides: TGCGCCAGCAGCCAACAGGACAGGGTGGGTCTCGGAAACACCATATATTTT. Its protein is CASSQQDRVGLGNTIYF. V usage is TRBV4-1 and J usage is TRBJ1-3; TRBD1 agrees at 8 bases. The germline V gene has CDR1 MGHRA and CDR2 YSYEKL. Trimming took 2 bases from V and 4 from J; bases not matched to a gene: 10. The CDR3 has 17 amino acids.

This clone was observed a single time. This sequence joins TRBV5-4 and TRBJ2-1, with D maybe TRBD1 (6 bases). V was trimmed by 4 bases and J by 0 bases, leaving 14 bases between them. This CDR3 is 16 amino acids long. CDR1 and CDR2 from the germline V gene are SGHNT and YYREEE (reference sequence). The DNA of the CDR3 is TGTGCCAGCAGCCGAGGACAGCCGCTCTCCTACAATGAGCAGTTCTTC. Protein product: CASSRGQPLSYNEQFF.

This chain links TRBV7-6 with TRBJ2-5; D is perhaps TRBD2 (5 bases). There are 14 residues in the CDR3. The germline V and J ends were trimmed by 4 bases and 0 bases, with 9 bases remaining between them. Germline V gene data show CDR1 as SGHVS and CDR2 as FNYEAQ. In DNA form, the CDR3 reads TGTGCCAGCAGCTCGAGGGCGGACCAAGAGACCCAGTACTTC. This sequence encodes CASSSRADQETQYF. Looking up the rest from reference TRBV7-6 and TRBJ2-5 gives the full variable domain: GAGVSQSPRYKVTKRGQDVALRCDPISGHVSLYWYRQALGQGPEFLTYFNYEAQQDKSGLPNDRFSAERPEGSISTLTIQRTEQRDSAMYRCASSSRADQETQYFGPGTRLLVL.

This clone showed up just once. This sequence joins TRBV7-8 and TRBJ2-7; perhaps TRBD1 as D (5 bases). There are 14 residues in the CDR3. Germline V gene sequence: CDR1 SGHVS, CDR2 FQNEAQ. Trimming shortened V by 2 bases and J by 3 bases, and 11 bases separated the two germline ends. CDR3 loop: CASSLTYDSYEQYF. CDR3 coding DNA: TGTGCCAGCAGCTTAACCTATGACAGCTACGAGCAGTACTTC.

This sequence joins TRBV10-3 and TRBJ1-2, with D unresolved. The CDR3 covers 15 residues. Germline CDR1 ENHRY, CDR2 SYGVKD. The V and J ends lost 2 bases and 4 bases respectively, with 14 bases between them. The CDR3 DNA follows: TGTGCCATCAGTGAGGGAGAACAACAGACCTATGGCTACACCTTC. It codes for CAISEGEQQTYGYTF.